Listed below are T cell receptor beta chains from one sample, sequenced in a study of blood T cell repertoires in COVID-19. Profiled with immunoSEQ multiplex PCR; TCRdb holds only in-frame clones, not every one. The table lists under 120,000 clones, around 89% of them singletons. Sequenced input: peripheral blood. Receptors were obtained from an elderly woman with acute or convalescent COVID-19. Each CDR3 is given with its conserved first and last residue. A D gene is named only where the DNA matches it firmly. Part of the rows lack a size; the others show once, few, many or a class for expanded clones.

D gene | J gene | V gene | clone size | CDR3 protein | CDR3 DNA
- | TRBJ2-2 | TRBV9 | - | CASSVSSANTGELFF | TGTGCCAGCAGCGTTTCCTCAGCGAACACCGGGGAGCTGTTTTTT
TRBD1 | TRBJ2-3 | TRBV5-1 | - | CASSYGQGAVRDTQYF | TGCGCCAGCAGCTACGGACAGGGGGCGGTCAGAGATACGCAGTATTTT
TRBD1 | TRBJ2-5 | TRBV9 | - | CASSVAGGAWETQYF | TGTGCCAGCAGCGTAGCAGGGGGCGCGTGGGAGACCCAGTACTTC
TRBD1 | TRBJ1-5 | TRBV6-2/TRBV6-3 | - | CASSYRLGQGGQPQHF | TGTGCCAGCAGTTACCGTCTGGGACAGGGAGGTCAGCCCCAGCATTTT
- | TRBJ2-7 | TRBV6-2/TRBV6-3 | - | CASSYAGYLGEQYF | TGTGCCAGCAGTTACGCGGGGTACCTCGGCGAGCAGTACTTC
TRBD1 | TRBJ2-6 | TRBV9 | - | CASSVRTGGSNVLTF | TGTGCCAGCAGCGTTCGGACAGGAGGATCCAACGTCCTGACTTTC
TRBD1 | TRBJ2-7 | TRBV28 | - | CASEGQAVMEQYF | TGTGCCAGCGAGGGACAGGCGGTCATGGAGCAGTACTTC
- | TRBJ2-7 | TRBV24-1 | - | CATSQGGEQYF | TGTGCCACCAGCCAGGGCGGTGAGCAGTACTTC
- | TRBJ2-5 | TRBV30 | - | CAWMAGRQETQYF | TGTGCCTGGATGGCCGGGAGACAAGAGACCCAGTACTTC
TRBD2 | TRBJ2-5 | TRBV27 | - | CASSFSGGIGETQYF | TGTGCCAGCAGTTTTAGCGGGGGGATCGGCGAGACCCAGTACTTC
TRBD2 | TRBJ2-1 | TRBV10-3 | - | CAISESWLAGNNEQFF | TGTGCCATCAGTGAGTCGTGGCTAGCGGGGAACAATGAGCAGTTCTTC
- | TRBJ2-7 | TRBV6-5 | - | CASSFGRSYEQYF | TGTGCCAGCAGTTTCGGCAGGTCCTACGAGCAGTACTTC
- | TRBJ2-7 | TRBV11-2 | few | CASSLDPQGSYEQYF | TGTGCCAGCAGCTTAGATCCTCAGGGCTCCTACGAGCAGTACTTC
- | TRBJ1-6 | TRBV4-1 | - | CASSQDYVTDYNSPLHF | TGCGCCAGCAGCCAAGATTATGTGACAGATTATAATTCACCCCTCCACTTT
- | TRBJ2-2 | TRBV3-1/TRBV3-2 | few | CASSQGVARGKNTGELFF | TGTGCCAGCAGCCAAGGGGTGGCGAGGGGGAAGAACACCGGGGAGCTGTTTTTT
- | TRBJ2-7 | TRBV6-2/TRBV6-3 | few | CASSYSDTGTYEQYF | TGTGCCAGCAGTTACTCGGACACGGGTACATACGAGCAGTACTTC
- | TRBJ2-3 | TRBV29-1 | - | CSVGVIDTQYF | TGCAGCGTTGGAGTAATAGATACGCAGTATTTT
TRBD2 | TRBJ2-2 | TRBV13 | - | CASRPAGGLTGELFF | TGTGCCAGCAGGCCAGCGGGGGGGCTCACCGGGGAGCTGTTTTTT
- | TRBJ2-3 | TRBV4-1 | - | CASSQGRTLALDTQYF | TGCGCCAGCAGCCAAGGACGAACGCTAGCGTTAGATACGCAGTATTTT
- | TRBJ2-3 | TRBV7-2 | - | CASSLGQYTQYF | TGTGCCAGCAGCTTAGGGCAATATACGCAGTATTTT
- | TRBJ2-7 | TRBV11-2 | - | CASSFVGGYEQYF | TGTGCCAGCAGCTTTGTCGGAGGTTACGAGCAGTACTTC
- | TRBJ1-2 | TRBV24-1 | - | CATSDLNYGYTF | TGTGCCACCAGTGACCTTAACTATGGCTACACCTTC
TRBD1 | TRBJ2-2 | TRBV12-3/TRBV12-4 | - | CASSFDRGELFF | TGTGCCAGCAGTTTCGACAGGGGTGAGCTGTTTTTT
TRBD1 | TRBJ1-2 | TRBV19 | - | CASSIGSGTGRYGYTF | TGTGCCAGTAGTATTGGCTCCGGGACAGGAAGATATGGCTACACCTTC
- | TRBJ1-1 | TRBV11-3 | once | CASSGGSEAFF | TGTGCCAGCAGCGGGGGCTCTGAAGCTTTCTTT
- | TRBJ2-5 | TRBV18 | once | CASSPDTVETQYF | TGTGCCAGCTCACCTGACACCGTGGAGACCCAGTACTTC
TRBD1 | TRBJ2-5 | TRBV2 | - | CASSGTGRETQYF | TGTGCCAGCAGTGGGACAGGGAGAGAGACCCAGTACTTC
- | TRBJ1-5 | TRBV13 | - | CASSPRGSQPQHF | TGTGCCAGCAGCCCCCGAGGTAGTCAGCCCCAGCATTTT
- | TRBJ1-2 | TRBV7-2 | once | CASSLSPTVNYGYTF | TGTGCCAGCAGCTTATCACCGACAGTTAACTATGGCTACACCTTC
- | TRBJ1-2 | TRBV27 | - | CASSPGPGNPVGYGYTF | TGTGCCAGCAGTCCAGGCCCGGGAAATCCGGTGGGGTATGGCTACACCTTC
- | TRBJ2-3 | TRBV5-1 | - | CASSPPQGGTDTQYF | TGCGCCAGCAGCCCCCCTCAGGGCGGCACAGATACGCAGTATTTT
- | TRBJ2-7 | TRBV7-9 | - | CASSLRQTYEQYF | TGTGCCAGCAGCCTCAGACAGACCTACGAGCAGTACTTC
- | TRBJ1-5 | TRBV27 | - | CASSLLPQGSNQPQHF | TGTGCCAGCAGTTTACTCCCACAGGGTTCCAATCAGCCCCAGCATTTT
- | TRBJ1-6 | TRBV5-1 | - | CASSLTIGSYNSPLHF | TGCGCCAGCAGCTTAACGATCGGGAGCTATAATTCACCCCTCCACTTT
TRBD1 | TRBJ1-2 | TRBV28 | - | CASSYLDRVKGYTF | TGTGCCAGCAGTTATCTAGACAGGGTAAAAGGCTACACCTTC
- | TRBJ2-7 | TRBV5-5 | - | CASSSPGESYEQYF | TGTGCCAGCAGCTCCCCCGGGGAGTCCTACGAGCAGTACTTC
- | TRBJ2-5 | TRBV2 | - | CASTGGLWETQYF | TGTGCCAGCACCGGGGGGCTTTGGGAGACCCAGTACTTC
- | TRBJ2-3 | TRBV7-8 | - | CASSPILTSITDTQYF | TGTGCCAGCAGCCCGATCTTGACTAGTATAACAGATACGCAGTATTTT
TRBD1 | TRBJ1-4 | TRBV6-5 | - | CASSYSGQANEKLFF | TGTGCCAGCAGTTACTCCGGACAGGCGAATGAAAAACTGTTTTTT
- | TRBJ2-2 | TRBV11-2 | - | CASSPDTTGELFF | TGTGCCAGCAGCCCGGACACCACCGGGGAGCTGTTTTTT
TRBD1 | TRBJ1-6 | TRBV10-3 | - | CAISERTGDSPLHF | TGTGCCATCAGTGAACGGACAGGTGATTCACCCCTCCACTTT